Presented here are 9 T cell receptor beta chains from one specimen sequenced in a study. TCRdb redid the calling of the RT-PCR reads with MiXCR, one entry per CDR3 protein. The sample records about 680,000 distinct CDR3 sequences, 11% to 15% being singletons. Material for sequencing was memory CD4+ T cells from blood. The receptors shown here come from a female donor in good health, serving as a healthy control.

The chain recombines TRBV6-5 with TRBJ2-3; 7 nucleotides match TRBD2. CDR3 length equals 15 residues. Germline V gene data show CDR1 as MNHEY and CDR2 as SVGAGI. The ends lost 4 bases at V and 2 bases at J; junction bases unmatched: 6. CDR3 residues: CASSFSGTITDTQYF. Here the CDR3 DNA reads TGTGCCAGCAGTTTTTCCGGGACTATCACAGATACGCAGTATTTT.

The rearrangement uses TRBV20-1 and TRBJ2-3; D gene uncertain. V lost 3 bases, J lost 3 bases, and 13 bases lay in between. Looked up from germline, CDR1 is DFQATT and CDR2 is SNEGSKA (reference sequence). This CDR3 has 14 amino acids. CDR3: CSASPSAQTDTQYF. The CDR3 nucleotides are TGCAGTGCTAGCCCCAGCGCGCAAACAGATACGCAGTATTTT.

This clonotype has a count of ten or more. The chain joins TRBV20-1 to TRBJ2-1; TRBD1 matches 7 bases. V lost 5 bases and J lost 0; bases outside the gene matches: 13. The CDR3 runs to 17 residues. Germline V gene data show CDR1 as DFQATT and CDR2 as SNEGSKA (reference sequence). DNA of the CDR3: TGCAGTGCTCCCGGGACAGCAGTAATAGTCTCCTACAATGAGCAGTTCTTC. It specifies CSAPGTAVIVSYNEQFF.

The V call is TRBV3-1, the J call TRBJ1-4; weak D call: TRBD1 (5 bases). Germline CDR1 reads LGHDT; CDR2 reads YNNKEL (reference sequence). This CDR3 is 15 amino acids long. Trimming stripped 4 bases from V and 5 bases from J, with 14 bases between. CDR3 DNA: TGTGCCAGCAGCCCCGTGGGGACGTACAATGAAAAACTGTTTTTT. Translation: CASSPVGTYNEKLFF.

The gene calls are TRBV24-1 and TRBJ2-1; D is undetermined. The V gene lost 5 bases and the J gene lost 0 bases, with 13 bases spanning the gap. This CDR3 contains 16 residues. From germline, CDR1 is KGHDR and CDR2 SFDVKD. The CDR3 sequence: CATSATDGSSYNEQFF. CDR3 DNA sequence: TGTGCCACCAGTGCCACCGACGGAAGCTCCTACAATGAGCAGTTCTTC.

This clonotype was counted only a few times. V is TRBV6-1 and J is TRBJ2-7; a possible D gene is TRBD2 (5 bases). Per germline, CDR1 MNHNS and CDR2 SASEGT. The V gene lost 3 bases and the J gene lost 5 bases, with 8 bases spanning the gap. The CDR3 runs 12 residues. CDR3 loop: CASSEGVHEQYF. CDR3 sequence (DNA): TGTGCCAGCAGTGAGGGAGTCCACGAGCAGTACTTC.

This clonotype occurred many times. The rearrangement links TRBV6-5 to TRBJ1-6; the D gene is possibly TRBD1 (5 bases). V was trimmed by 2 bases and J by 0 bases, leaving 17 bases between them. CDR1 MNHEY and CDR2 SVGAGI come from the germline V gene. The CDR3 totals 19 residues. This CDR3 reads CASSYGRPGRSSYNSPLHF. As DNA, the CDR3 is TGTGCCAGCAGTTACGGGCGGCCGGGACGGAGCTCCTATAATTCACCCCTCCACTTT.

The rearrangement links TRBV12-3 or TRBV12-4 to TRBJ1-1; no clear D. The CDR3 is made up of 14 amino acids. V lost 6 bases to trimming and J lost 0 bases, with 11 bases between them. CDR3 amino acids: CASREGNMNTEAFF. The DNA of the CDR3 is TGTGCCAGCAGGGAAGGAAATATGAACACTGAAGCTTTCTTT.

This chain uses TRBV12-3 or TRBV12-4 with TRBJ2-3; TRBD1 is a possible D gene (6 bases). V gave up 5 bases and J gave up 1 base, with 10 bases separating them. The CDR3 runs 14 residues. Written as DNA, the CDR3 is TGTGCCAGCAGTGACAGGCGAGGCACAGATACGCAGTATTTT. The encoded protein is CASSDRRGTDTQYF.